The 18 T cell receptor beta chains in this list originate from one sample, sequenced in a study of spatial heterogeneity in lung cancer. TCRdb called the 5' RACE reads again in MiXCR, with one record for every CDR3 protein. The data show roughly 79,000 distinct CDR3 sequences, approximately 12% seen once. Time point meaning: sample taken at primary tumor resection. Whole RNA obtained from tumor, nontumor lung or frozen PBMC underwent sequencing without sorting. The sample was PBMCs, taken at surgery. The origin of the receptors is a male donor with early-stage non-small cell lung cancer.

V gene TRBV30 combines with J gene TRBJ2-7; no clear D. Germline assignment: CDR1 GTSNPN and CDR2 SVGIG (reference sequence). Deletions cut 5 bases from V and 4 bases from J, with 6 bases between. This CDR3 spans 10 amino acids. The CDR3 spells CAWGAYEQYF. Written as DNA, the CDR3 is TGTGCCTGGGGTGCATACGAGCAGTACTTC.

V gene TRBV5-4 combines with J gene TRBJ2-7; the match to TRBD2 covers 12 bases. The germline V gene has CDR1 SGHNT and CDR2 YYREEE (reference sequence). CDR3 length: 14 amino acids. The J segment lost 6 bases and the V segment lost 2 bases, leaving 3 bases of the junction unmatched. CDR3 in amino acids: CASSFSSGRAEQYF. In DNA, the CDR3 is TGTGCCAGCAGCTTTTCTAGCGGGAGGGCCGAGCAGTACTTC.

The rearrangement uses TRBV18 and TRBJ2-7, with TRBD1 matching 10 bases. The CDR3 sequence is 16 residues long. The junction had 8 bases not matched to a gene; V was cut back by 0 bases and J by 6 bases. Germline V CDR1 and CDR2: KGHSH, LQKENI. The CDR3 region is CASSPPRGQGESEQYF. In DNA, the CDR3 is TGTGCCAGCTCACCACCCCGAGGACAGGGGGAAAGCGAGCAGTACTTC. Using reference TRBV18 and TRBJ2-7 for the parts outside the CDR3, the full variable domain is NAGVMQNPRHLVRRRGQEARLRCSPMKGHSHVYWYRQLPEEGLKFMVYLQKENIIDESGMPKERFSAEFPKEGPSILRIQQVVRGDSAAYFCASSPPRGQGESEQYFGPGTRLTVT.

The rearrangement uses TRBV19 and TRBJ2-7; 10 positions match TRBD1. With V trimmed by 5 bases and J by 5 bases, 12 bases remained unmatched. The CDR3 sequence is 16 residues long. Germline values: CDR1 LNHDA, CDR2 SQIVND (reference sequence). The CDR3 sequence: CASSSPGQGKQDEQYF. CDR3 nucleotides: TGTGCCAGTAGTTCCCCGGGACAGGGGAAGCAGGACGAGCAGTACTTC.

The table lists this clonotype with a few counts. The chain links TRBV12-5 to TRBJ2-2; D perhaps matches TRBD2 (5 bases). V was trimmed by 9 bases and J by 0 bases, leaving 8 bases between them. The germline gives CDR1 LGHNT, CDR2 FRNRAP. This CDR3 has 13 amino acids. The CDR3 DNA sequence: TGTGCTAGCGCGGACTCGAACACCGGGGAGCTGTTTTTT. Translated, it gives CASADSNTGELFF.

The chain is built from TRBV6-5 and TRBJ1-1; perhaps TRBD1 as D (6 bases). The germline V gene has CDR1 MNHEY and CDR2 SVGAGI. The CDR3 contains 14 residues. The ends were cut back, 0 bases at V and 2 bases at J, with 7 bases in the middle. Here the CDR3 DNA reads TGTGCCAGCAGTTACTCCAGGGGAAACACTGAAGCTTTCTTT. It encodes CASSYSRGNTEAFF.

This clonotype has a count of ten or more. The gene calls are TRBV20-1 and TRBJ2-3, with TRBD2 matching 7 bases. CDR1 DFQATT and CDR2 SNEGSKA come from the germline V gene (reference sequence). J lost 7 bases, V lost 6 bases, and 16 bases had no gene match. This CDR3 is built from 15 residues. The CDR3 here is CSAFDPGGREHTQYF. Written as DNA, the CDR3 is TGCAGTGCCTTCGATCCTGGGGGGAGGGAACATACGCAGTATTTT.

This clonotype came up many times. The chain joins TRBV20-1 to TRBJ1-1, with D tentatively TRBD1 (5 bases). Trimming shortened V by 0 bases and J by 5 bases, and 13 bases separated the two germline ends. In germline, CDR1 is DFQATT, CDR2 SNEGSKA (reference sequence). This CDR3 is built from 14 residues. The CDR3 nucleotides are TGCAGTGCTAGAGAAGGGGTATCATGGACTGAAGCTTTCTTT. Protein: CSAREGVSWTEAFF.

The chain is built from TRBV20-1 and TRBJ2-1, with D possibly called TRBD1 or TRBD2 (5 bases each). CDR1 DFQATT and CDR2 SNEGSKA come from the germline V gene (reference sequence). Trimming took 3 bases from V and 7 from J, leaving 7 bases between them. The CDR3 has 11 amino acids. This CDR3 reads CSARRGNEQFF. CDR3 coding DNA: TGCAGTGCTAGGAGGGGAAATGAGCAGTTCTTC.

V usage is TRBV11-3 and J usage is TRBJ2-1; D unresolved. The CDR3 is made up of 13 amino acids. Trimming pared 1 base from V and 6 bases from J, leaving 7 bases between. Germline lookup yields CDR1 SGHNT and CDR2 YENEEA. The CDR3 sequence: CASSLGVGNEQFF. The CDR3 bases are TGTGCCAGCAGCTTAGGAGTGGGCAATGAGCAGTTCTTC.

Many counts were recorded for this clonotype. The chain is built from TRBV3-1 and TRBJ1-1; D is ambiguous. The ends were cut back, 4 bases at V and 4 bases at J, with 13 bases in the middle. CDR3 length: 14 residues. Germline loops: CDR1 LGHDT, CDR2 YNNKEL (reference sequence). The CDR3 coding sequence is TGTGCCAGCAGCCCCCTGCGCGGAGGCACTGAAGCTTTCTTT. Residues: CASSPLRGGTEAFF.

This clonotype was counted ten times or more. The CDR3 nucleotides read TGTGCCAGCAGCTTAACGAGTTCCGATGGCTACACCTTC. It specifies CASSLTSSDGYTF. The chain combines TRBV7-9 with TRBJ1-2; no clear D. Germline V gene data show CDR1 as SEHNR and CDR2 as FQNEAQ (reference sequence). V was trimmed by 2 bases and J by 6 bases, leaving 10 bases between them. The CDR3 loop spans 13 amino acids.

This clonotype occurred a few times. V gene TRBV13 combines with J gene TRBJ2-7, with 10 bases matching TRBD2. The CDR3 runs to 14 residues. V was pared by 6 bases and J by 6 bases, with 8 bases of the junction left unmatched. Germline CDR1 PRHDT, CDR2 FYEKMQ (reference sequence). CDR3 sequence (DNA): TGTGCCAGCAGGAGCGGGAGGGATCGGAGCGAGCAGTACTTC. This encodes CASRSGRDRSEQYF.

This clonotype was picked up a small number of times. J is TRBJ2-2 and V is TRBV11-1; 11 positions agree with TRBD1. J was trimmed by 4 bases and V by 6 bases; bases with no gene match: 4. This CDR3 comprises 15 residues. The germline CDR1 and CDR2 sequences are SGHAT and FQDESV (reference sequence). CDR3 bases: TGTGCCAGCAGGTCCGGGACAGGGGGCACCGGGGAGCTGTTTTTT. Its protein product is CASRSGTGGTGELFF.

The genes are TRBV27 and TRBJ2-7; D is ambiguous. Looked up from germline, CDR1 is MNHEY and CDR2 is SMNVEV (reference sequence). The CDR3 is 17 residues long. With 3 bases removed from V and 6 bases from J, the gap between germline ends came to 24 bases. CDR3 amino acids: CASSFDERVPDSGEQYF. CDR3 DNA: TGTGCCAGCAGTTTTGATGAAAGGGTCCCTGATTCAGGCGAGCAGTACTTC.

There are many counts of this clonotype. This CDR3 is CSVEDSDSPEAFF. The CDR3 DNA reads as TGCAGCGTTGAAGATTCTGACAGTCCTGAAGCTTTCTTT. The chain carries TRBV29-1 and TRBJ1-1, with D tentatively TRBD1 (5 bases). Looked up from germline, CDR1 is SQVTM and CDR2 is ANQGSEA. Deletions cut 0 bases from V and 6 bases from J, with 11 bases between. The CDR3 spans 13 residues.

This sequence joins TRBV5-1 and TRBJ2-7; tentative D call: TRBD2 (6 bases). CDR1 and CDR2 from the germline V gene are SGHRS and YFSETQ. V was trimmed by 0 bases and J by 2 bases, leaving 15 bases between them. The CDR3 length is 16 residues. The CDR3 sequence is CASSLAVGSLPYEQYF. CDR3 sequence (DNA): TGCGCCAGCAGCTTGGCTGTCGGGAGCCTCCCCTACGAGCAGTACTTC. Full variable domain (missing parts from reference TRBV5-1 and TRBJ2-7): KAGVTQTPRYLIKTRGQQVTLSCSPISGHRSVSWYQQTPGQGLQFLFEYFSETQRNKGNFPGRFSGRQFSNSRSEMNVSTLELGDSALYLCASSLAVGSLPYEQYFGPGTRLTVT.

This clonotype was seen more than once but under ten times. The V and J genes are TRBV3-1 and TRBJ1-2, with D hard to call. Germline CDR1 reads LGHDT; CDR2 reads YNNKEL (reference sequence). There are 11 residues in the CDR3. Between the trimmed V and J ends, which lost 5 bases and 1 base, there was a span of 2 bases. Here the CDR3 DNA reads TGTGCCAGCAGCTTTAACTATGGCTACACCTTC. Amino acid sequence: CASSFNYGYTF. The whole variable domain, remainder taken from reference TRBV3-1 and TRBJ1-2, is DTAVSQTPKYLVTQMGNDKSIKCEQNLGHDTMYWYKQDSKKFLKIMFSYNNKELIINETVPNRFSPKSPDKAHLNLHINSLELGDSAVYFCASSFNYGYTFGSGTRLTVV.